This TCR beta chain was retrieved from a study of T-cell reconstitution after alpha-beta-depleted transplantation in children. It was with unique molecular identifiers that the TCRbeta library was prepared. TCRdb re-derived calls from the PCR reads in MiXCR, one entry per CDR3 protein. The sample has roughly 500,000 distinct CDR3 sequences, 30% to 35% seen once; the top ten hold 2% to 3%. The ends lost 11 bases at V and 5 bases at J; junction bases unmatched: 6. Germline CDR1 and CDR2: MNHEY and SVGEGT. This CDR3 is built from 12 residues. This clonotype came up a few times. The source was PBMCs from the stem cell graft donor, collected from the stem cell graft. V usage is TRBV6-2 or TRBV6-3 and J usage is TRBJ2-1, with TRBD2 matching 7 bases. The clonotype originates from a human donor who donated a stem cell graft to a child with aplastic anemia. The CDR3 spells CAVSGDNNEQFF. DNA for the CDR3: TGTGCCGTAAGCGGGGATAACAATGAGCAGTTCTTC.